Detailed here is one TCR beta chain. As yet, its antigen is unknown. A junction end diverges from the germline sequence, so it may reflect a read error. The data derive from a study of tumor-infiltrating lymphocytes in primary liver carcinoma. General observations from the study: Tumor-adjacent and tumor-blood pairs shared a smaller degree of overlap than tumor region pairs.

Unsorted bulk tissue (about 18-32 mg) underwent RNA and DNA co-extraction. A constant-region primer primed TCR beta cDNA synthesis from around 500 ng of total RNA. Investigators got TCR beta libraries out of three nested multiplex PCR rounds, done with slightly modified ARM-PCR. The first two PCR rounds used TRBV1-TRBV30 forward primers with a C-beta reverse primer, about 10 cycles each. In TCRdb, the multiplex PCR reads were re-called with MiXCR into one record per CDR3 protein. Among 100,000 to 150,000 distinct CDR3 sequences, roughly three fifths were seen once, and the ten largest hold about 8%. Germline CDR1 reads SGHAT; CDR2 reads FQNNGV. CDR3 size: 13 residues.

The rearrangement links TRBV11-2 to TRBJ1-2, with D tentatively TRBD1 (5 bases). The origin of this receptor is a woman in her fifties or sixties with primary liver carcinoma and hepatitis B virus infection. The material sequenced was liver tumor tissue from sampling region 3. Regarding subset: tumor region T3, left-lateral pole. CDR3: CASGLGTGFGYAF. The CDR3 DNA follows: TGTGCCAGCGGCTTAGGGACCGGTTTTGGCTACGCCTTC.